The clone carrying this T cell receptor (beta chain) was seen a few times. Its antigen is as yet unknown. This sample stems from a study of cytomegalovirus exposure and HLA in healthy donors. Study-wide points: Later on, a genetic analysis was performed. It linked a missense variant in DCLRE1C with V- and J-gene trimming of TCR beta. Earlier findings revealed that most TCR beta V segments proved productive either about 87% or about 30% of the time.

13 Jbeta primers and 60 Vbeta primers were used for the PCR. This table comes from immunoSEQ multiplex PCR, and its TCRdb copy is limited to in-frame clones, with some not included. The data contain under 100,000 clones, 81% of them singletons. The trim removed 5 bases at V and 3 bases at J, leaving 3 bases unmatched. The germline V gene encodes CDR1 SGHRS and CDR2 YFSETQ. The CDR3 consists of 14 residues. This TCR was recovered from an older woman in good health and CMV-seropositive. J is TRBJ1-4 and V is TRBV5-1, with 8 bases identical to TRBD1. Sample: PBMCs. The CDR3 is CASRLDRANEKLFF. The CDR3 DNA sequence: TGCGCCAGCAGACTGGACAGGGCTAATGAAAAACTGTTTTTT.